Here is one T cell receptor (beta chain) with its context. Its target is not known. MiXCR, run by TCRdb on the reads, gives a single entry per CDR3 protein. This sample carries tens of thousands of distinct CDR3 sequences, 20% to 25% of them seen once, and the ten largest clones take over 70%. The CDR3 runs to 15 residues. V shed 5 bases, J shed 4 bases, and the junction held 10 bases outside the gene matches. Germline V gene lookup returns CDR1 SGHVS and CDR2 FNYEAQ. The sample belongs to a study of T cell repertoires in cytomegalovirus infection. Across the whole study: Public TCR beta signatures provided an indication of both CMV infection and a matching HLA type.

Sequencing input: PBMCs, sequenced either directly or after in vitro stimulation (not recorded which). The clonotype was recovered from a human donor in good health (CMV status not recorded). Some clones in this sample may be carry-over from other donors' samples. V usage is TRBV7-6 and J usage is TRBJ2-5, with 7 bases fitting TRBD2. This CDR3 reads CASSLRSREGETQYF. The CDR3 bases are TGTGCCAGCAGCCTCCGGTCGAGGGAGGGAGAGACCCAGTACTTC.